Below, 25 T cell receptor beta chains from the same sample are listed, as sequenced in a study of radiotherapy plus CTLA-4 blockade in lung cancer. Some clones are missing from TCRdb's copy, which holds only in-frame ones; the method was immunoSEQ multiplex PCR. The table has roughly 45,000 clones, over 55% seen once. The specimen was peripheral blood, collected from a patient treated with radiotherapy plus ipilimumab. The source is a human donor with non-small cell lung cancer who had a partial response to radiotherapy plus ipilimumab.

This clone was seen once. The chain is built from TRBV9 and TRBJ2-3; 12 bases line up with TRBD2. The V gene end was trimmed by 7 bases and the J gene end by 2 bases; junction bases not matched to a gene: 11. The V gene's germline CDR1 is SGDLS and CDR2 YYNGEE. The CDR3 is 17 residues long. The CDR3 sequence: CASGGGLAGRSTDTQYF. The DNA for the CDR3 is TGTGCCAGCGGGGGAGGACTAGCGGGGAGATCCACAGATACGCAGTATTTT. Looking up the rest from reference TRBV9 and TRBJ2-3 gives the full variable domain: DSGVTQTPKHLITATGQRVTLRCSPRSGDLSVYWYQQSLDQGLQFLIQYYNGEERAKGNILERFSAQQFPDLHSELNLSSLELGDSALYFCASGGGLAGRSTDTQYFGPGTRLTVL.

CDR3 bases: TGTGCCTGGAGTGTATCAGGCAATGAGCAGTTCTTC. It encodes CAWSVSGNEQFF. The gene calls are TRBV30 and TRBJ2-1, with D hard to call. CDR3 length: 12 amino acids. The V and J ends lost 0 bases and 6 bases respectively, with 6 bases between them. Germline V gene data show CDR1 as GTSNPN and CDR2 as SVGIG (reference sequence).

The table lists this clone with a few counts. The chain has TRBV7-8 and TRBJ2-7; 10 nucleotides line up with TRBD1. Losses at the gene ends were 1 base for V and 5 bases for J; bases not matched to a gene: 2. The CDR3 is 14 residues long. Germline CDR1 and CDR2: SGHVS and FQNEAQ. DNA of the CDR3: TGTGCCAGCAGCTTAGGGGACAGGGGCCACGAGCAGTACTTC. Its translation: CASSLGDRGHEQYF.

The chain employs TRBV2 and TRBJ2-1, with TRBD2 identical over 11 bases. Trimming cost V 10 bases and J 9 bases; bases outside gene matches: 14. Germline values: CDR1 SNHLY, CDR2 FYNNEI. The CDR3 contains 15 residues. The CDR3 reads CAIPIPLAGGLEQFF. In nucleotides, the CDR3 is TGTGCCATCCCCATCCCCCTAGCGGGGGGCCTTGAGCAGTTCTTC.

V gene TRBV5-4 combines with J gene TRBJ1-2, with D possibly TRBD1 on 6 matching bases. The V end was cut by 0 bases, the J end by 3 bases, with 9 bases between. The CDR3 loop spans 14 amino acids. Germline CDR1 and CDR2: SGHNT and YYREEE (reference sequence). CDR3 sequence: CASSLAAGDYGYTF. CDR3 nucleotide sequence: TGTGCCAGCAGCTTGGCGGCAGGGGACTATGGCTACACCTTC.

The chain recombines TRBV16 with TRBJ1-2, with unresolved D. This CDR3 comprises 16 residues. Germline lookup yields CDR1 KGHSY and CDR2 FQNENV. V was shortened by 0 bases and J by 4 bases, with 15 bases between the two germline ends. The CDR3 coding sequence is TGTGCCAGCAGCCAATCCCCCTTCGATCAGATCTATGGCTACACCTTC. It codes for CASSQSPFDQIYGYTF.

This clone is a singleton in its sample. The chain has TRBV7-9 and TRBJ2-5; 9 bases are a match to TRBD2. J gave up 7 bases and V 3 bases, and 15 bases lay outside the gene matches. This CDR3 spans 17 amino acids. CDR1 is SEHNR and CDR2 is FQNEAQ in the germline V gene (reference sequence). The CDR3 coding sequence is TGTGCCAGCAGCTTCCCGAGGGGGACTAGCTCCCTTGGGACCCAGTACTTC. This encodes CASSFPRGTSSLGTQYF.

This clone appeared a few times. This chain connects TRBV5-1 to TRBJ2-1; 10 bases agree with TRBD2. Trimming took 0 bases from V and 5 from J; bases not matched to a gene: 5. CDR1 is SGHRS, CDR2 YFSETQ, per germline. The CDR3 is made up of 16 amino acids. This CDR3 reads CASSLGGLADNNEQFF. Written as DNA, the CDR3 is TGCGCCAGCAGCTTGGGTGGACTAGCGGATAACAATGAGCAGTTCTTC.

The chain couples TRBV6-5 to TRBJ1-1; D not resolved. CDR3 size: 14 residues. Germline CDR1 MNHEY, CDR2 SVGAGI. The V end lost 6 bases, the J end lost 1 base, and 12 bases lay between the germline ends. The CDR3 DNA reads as TGTGCCAGCAGGGCGCGGCAGAAGAACACTGAAGCTTTCTTT. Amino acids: CASRARQKNTEAFF.

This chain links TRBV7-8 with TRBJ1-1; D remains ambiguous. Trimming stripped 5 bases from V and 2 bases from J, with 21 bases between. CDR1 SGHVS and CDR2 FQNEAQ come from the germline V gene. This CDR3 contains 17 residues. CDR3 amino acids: CASSARRAGVLNTEAFF. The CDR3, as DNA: TGTGCCAGCAGCGCCCGACGAGCCGGGGTCCTAAACACTGAAGCTTTCTTT.

CDR3: CASTQGGAGTEAFF. In DNA form, the CDR3 reads TGCGCCAGCACCCAAGGGGGGGCGGGGACTGAAGCTTTCTTT. The chain carries TRBV5-1 and TRBJ1-1; maybe TRBD1 (6 bases). This CDR3 has 14 amino acids. V was shortened by 6 bases and J by 5 bases, with 17 bases between the two germline ends. Germline CDR1 SGHRS, CDR2 YFSETQ.

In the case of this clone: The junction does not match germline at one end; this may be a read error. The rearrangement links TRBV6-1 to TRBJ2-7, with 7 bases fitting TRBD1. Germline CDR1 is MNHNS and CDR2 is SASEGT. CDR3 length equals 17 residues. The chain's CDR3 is CAISGGIWSGGTHEQYF. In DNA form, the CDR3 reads TGTGCCATCAGTGGTGGTATCTGGTCAGGGGGTACCCACGAGCAGTACTTC.

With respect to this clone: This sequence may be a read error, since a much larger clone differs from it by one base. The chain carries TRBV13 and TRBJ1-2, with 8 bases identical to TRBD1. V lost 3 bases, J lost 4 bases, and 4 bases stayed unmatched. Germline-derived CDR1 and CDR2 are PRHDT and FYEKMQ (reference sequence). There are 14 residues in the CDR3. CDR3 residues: CASSFTGGGYGYTF. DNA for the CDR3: TGTGCCAGCAGCTTTACAGGGGGAGGCTATGGCTACACCTTC.

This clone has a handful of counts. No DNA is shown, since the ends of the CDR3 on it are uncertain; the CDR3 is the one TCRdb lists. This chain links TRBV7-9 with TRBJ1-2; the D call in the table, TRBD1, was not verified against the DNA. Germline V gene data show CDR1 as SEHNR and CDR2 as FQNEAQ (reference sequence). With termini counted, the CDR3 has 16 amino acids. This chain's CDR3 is CASSFGQGDTHYGYTF.

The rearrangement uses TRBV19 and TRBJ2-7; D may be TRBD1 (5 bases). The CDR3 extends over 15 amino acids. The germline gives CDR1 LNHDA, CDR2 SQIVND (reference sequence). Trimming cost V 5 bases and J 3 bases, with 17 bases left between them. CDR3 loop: CASSFDSRGDYEQYF. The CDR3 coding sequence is TGTGCCAGTAGTTTCGACAGTCGCGGAGACTACGAGCAGTACTTC.

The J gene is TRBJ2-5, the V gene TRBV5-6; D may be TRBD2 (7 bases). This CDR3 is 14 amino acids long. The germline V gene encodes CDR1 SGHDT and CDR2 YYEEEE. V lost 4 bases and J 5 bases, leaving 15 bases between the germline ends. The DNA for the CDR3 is TGTGCCAGCAGCCCGGGGGGCGGTAGGGAGACCCAGTACTTC. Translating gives CASSPGGGRETQYF.

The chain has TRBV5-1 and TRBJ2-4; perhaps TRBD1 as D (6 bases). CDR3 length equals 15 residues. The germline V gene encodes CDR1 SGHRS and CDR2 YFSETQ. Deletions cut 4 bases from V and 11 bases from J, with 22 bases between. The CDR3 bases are TGCGCCAGCAGCGAGCAAGCAGGGGCCCCCGCGGTTCAGTACTTC. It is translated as CASSEQAGAPAVQYF.

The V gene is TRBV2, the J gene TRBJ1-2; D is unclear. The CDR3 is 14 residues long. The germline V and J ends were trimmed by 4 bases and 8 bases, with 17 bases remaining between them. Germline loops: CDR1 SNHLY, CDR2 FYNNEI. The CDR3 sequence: CASSAMGGFGGYTF. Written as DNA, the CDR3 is TGTGCCAGCAGTGCTATGGGCGGGTTTGGAGGCTACACCTTC.

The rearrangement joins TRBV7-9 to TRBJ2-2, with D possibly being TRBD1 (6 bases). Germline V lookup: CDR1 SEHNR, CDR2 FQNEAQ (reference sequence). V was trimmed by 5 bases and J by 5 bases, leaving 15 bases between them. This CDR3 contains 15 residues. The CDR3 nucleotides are TGTGCCAGCAGCGTTTACAGGGCTGGTACCGGGGAGCTGTTTTTT. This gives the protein CASSVYRAGTGELFF.

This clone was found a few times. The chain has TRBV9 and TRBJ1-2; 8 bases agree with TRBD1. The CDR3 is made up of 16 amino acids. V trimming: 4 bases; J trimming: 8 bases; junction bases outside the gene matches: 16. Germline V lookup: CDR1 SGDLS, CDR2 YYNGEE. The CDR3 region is CASSTQRDRGVEGYTF. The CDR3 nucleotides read TGTGCCAGCAGCACGCAGAGAGACAGGGGCGTGGAAGGCTACACCTTC.

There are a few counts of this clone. The CDR3 is CASSRRLSEGSTEAFF. The CDR3 DNA is TGTGCCAGCAGCCGGAGGCTATCGGAGGGGTCCACTGAAGCTTTCTTT. J is TRBJ1-1 and V is TRBV5-4; tentative D call: TRBD1 (5 bases). V was pared by 4 bases and J by 4 bases, with 20 bases between. CDR1 is SGHNT and CDR2 is YYREEE in the germline V gene (reference sequence). The CDR3 is 16 residues long.

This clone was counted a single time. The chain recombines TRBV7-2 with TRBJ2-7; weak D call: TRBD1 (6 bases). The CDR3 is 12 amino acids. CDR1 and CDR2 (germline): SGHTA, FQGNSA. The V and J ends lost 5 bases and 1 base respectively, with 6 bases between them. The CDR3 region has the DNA TGTGCCAGCAGCGGACAGTCCTACGAGCAGTACTTC. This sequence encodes CASSGQSYEQYF.

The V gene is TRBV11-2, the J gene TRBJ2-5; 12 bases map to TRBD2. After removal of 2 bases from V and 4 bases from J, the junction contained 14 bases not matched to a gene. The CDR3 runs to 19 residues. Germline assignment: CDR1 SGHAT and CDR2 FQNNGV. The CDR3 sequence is CASSLFGGLAGGPGETQYF. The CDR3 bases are TGTGCCAGCAGCTTATTCGGGGGGCTAGCGGGAGGGCCTGGAGAGACCCAGTACTTC.

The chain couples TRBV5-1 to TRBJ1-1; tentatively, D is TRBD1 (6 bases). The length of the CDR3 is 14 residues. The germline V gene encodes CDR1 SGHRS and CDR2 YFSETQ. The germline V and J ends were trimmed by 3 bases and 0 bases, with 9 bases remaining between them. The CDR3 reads CASSSRGLNTEAFF. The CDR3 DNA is TGCGCCAGCAGCTCCAGGGGCCTGAACACTGAAGCTTTCTTT.

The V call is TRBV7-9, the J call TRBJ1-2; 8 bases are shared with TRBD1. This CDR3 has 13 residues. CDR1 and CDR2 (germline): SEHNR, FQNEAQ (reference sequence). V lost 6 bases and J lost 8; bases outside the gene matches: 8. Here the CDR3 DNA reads TGTGCCAGCAGTGCGCAGGGGGCGAGGGGCTACACCTTC. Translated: CASSAQGARGYTF.